This TCR beta chain was sequenced for a study of PD-1 blockade in classical Hodgkin lymphoma. The study's findings and limits: CD4+ TCR diversity rose significantly by C4D1, and CD8+ TCR diversity did not.

Relapse after autologous stem cell transplantation occurred in every patient, and brentuximab vedotin exposure varied. CD8+ T cells were isolated from thawed PBMCs by magnetic negative selection. This clone was seen a few times. Its antigen is unidentified. Libraries were prepared by immunoSEQ multiplex PCR; TCRdb keeps only in-frame clonotypes and omits some of them. The table shows over 25,000 clones, with around 88% occurring only once. This CDR3 is built from 15 residues. CDR1 and CDR2 from the germline V gene are MNHNS and SASEGT. V was cut by 3 bases and J by 6 bases, with 17 bases left in between.

The chain has TRBV6-1 and TRBJ1-1; D call uncertain. The specimen was CD8+ T cells from blood, collected at baseline. This sequence was found in a human donor with classical Hodgkin lymphoma. DNA for the CDR3: TGTGCCAGCAGTGATATTGCTGAAACAACGCCTGAAGCTTTCTTT. Its translation is CASSDIAETTPEAFF.